One sample yielded the 19 T cell receptor beta chains listed below, sequenced in a study of cytomegalovirus exposure and HLA in healthy donors. Both 60 Vbeta primers and 13 Jbeta primers went into the PCR. This table comes from immunoSEQ multiplex PCR, and its TCRdb copy is limited to in-frame clones, with some not included. The sample has about 160,000 clones; around 79% are singletons. The sample consisted of PBMCs. The receptors come from a man in his fifties in good health and CMV-seropositive.

The V call is TRBV19, the J call TRBJ2-4; D might be TRBD1 (5 bases). Germline V gene sequence: CDR1 LNHDA, CDR2 SQIVND (reference sequence). This CDR3 has 15 amino acids. The V end was cut by 6 bases, the J end by 0 bases, with 12 bases between. CDR3 loop: CASRRTLVAKNIQYF. CDR3 DNA sequence: TGTGCCAGTAGGAGGACACTCGTAGCCAAAAACATTCAGTACTTC.

V usage is TRBV28 and J usage is TRBJ1-3; 10 positions agree with TRBD1. With 2 bases clipped from V and 0 bases from J, the junction kept 10 bases outside the gene matches. Per germline, CDR1 MDHEN and CDR2 SYDVKM. This CDR3 region has 19 residues. The CDR3 is CASSLKGQGKVSSGNTIYF. The CDR3 DNA is TGTGCCAGCAGTTTAAAGGGACAGGGGAAGGTAAGCTCTGGAAACACCATATATTTT.

The chain combines TRBV18 with TRBJ1-4; D not certain. The length of the CDR3 is 15 residues. From germline, CDR1 is KGHSH and CDR2 LQKENI. Trimming took off 3 bases at V and 3 bases at J, with 11 bases between the two ends. The chain's CDR3 is CASSPEGAANEKLFF. Here the CDR3 DNA reads TGTGCCAGCTCACCTGAGGGTGCGGCTAATGAAAAACTGTTTTTT.

This clone came up a few times. The chain uses TRBV5-1 and TRBJ2-7; 12 bases are shared with TRBD2. CDR3 length equals 17 residues. The J segment lost 3 bases and the V segment lost 0 bases, leaving 7 bases of the junction unmatched. Germline-derived CDR1 and CDR2 are SGHRS and YFSETQ. The CDR3 nucleotides are TGCGCCAGCAGCTTGGATCTAGCGGGAGGGCCGAACTACGAGCAGTACTTC. Encoded protein: CASSLDLAGGPNYEQYF. Full variable domain (missing parts from reference TRBV5-1 and TRBJ2-7): KAGVTQTPRYLIKTRGQQVTLSCSPISGHRSVSWYQQTPGQGLQFLFEYFSETQRNKGNFPGRFSGRQFSNSRSEMNVSTLELGDSALYLCASSLDLAGGPNYEQYFGPGTRLTVT.

The chain links TRBV4-1 to TRBJ2-3, with D possibly being TRBD2 (5 bases). Trimming stripped 3 bases from V and 2 bases from J, with 12 bases between. The CDR3 length is 15 residues. The germline CDR1 and CDR2 sequences are MGHRA and YSYEKL. The CDR3 here is CASSHPGLPTDTQYF. In DNA, the CDR3 is TGCGCCAGCAGCCACCCCGGACTGCCCACAGATACGCAGTATTTT.

This sequence joins TRBV7-2 and TRBJ2-2, with D tentatively TRBD1 (6 bases). The ends were cut back, 1 base at V and 4 bases at J, with 10 bases in the middle. CDR1 is SGHTA and CDR2 is FQGNSA in the germline V gene. The CDR3 runs 15 residues. The CDR3 here is CASSLGGQSTGELFF. Written as DNA, the CDR3 is TGTGCCAGCAGCTTAGGCGGACAGAGCACCGGGGAGCTGTTTTTT.

Only a few counts were recorded for this clone. The rearrangement joins TRBV28 to TRBJ2-5, with TRBD1 identical over 9 bases. The CDR3 is 14 amino acids. Germline CDR1 reads MDHEN; CDR2 reads SYDVKM. V was pared by 6 bases and J by 5 bases, with 7 bases of the junction left unmatched. This chain's CDR3 is CASSRQGVEETQYF. CDR3 sequence (DNA): TGTGCCAGCAGCCGACAGGGGGTGGAGGAGACCCAGTACTTC.

This chain links TRBV19 with TRBJ1-1, with 9 bases matching TRBD1. V dropped 6 bases and J dropped 1; count of bases not matched to a gene: 9. In germline, CDR1 is LNHDA, CDR2 SQIVND (reference sequence). CDR3 length: 16 residues. CDR3 region: CASRENRGRKNTEAFF. CDR3 nucleotides: TGTGCCAGTAGGGAAAACAGGGGGCGTAAGAACACTGAAGCTTTCTTT.

The chain carries TRBV29-1 and TRBJ2-7; 10 bases map to TRBD1. The CDR3 is made up of 14 amino acids. J lost 3 bases, V lost 7 bases, and 9 bases had no gene match. The germline V gene has CDR1 SQVTM and CDR2 ANQGSEA. The CDR3 DNA reads as TGCAGCGCTGCAAGACGGACAGGGGGCTACGAGCAGTACTTC. The encoded protein is CSAARRTGGYEQYF.

The chain employs TRBV29-1 and TRBJ2-5; D unclear. This CDR3 is built from 12 residues. The V gene's germline CDR1 is SQVTM and CDR2 ANQGSEA. Trimming pared 4 bases from V and 1 base from J, leaving 7 bases between. CDR3 amino acids: CSVVISQETQYF. Here the CDR3 DNA reads TGCAGCGTTGTGATCAGCCAAGAGACCCAGTACTTC.

This chain uses TRBV6-6 with TRBJ2-1; perhaps TRBD2 as D (6 bases). Germline assignment: CDR1 MNHNY and CDR2 SVGAGI (reference sequence). V lost 0 bases and J lost 2, with 11 bases in between. This CDR3 spans 16 amino acids. The CDR3 nucleotides read TGTGCCAGCAGTTACTCTCCGGCGGGGCCCTACAATGAGCAGTTCTTC. This sequence encodes CASSYSPAGPYNEQFF.

The chain joins TRBV25-1 to TRBJ2-2, with D tentatively TRBD2 (6 bases). V lost 6 bases and J 5 bases, leaving 16 bases between the germline ends. Germline assignment: CDR1 MGHDK and CDR2 SYGVNS. This CDR3 spans 15 amino acids. CDR3 DNA: TGTGCCAGCAGCCCCCCTGGGGCGGGGACCGGGGAGCTGTTTTTT. Its protein product is CASSPPGAGTGELFF.

DNA for the CDR3: TGTGCCAGCAGTACATATGAAAAACTGTTTTTT. This gives the protein CASSTYEKLFF. The V and J genes are TRBV28 and TRBJ1-4; D is undetermined. Germline V CDR1 and CDR2: MDHEN, SYDVKM. The CDR3 has 11 amino acids. V was trimmed by 5 bases and J by 6 bases, leaving 4 bases between them.

This rearrangement joins TRBV11-2 to TRBJ2-5; 9 bases align to TRBD2. CDR3 size: 15 residues. Per germline, CDR1 SGHAT and CDR2 FQNNGV. The V gene end was trimmed by 4 bases and the J gene end by 6 bases; junction bases not matched to a gene: 9. CDR3 region: CASSSPPSGIQTQYF. In nucleotides, the CDR3 is TGTGCCAGCAGCTCTCCGCCTAGCGGGATTCAGACCCAGTACTTC.

J is TRBJ1-1 and V is TRBV5-6; D gene ambiguous. The V and J ends lost 0 bases and 10 bases respectively, with 13 bases between them. CDR3 size: 13 residues. Germline-derived CDR1 and CDR2 are SGHDT and YYEEEE. CDR3 nucleotide sequence: TGTGCCAGCAGCTTGGAGCGGGGTTTCAGAGCTTTCTTT. It encodes CASSLERGFRAFF.

This clone was seen just once. The rearrangement links TRBV15 to TRBJ2-1; 10 nucleotides align to TRBD2. This CDR3 is built from 16 residues. Germline-derived CDR1 and CDR2 are LNHNV and YYDKDF (reference sequence). J gave up 5 bases and V 2 bases, and 6 bases lay outside the gene matches. The DNA for the CDR3 is TGTGCCACCAGCAGAACAGCGGGAGGGGGGGACAATGAGCAGTTCTTC. Its translation: CATSRTAGGGDNEQFF. Looking up the rest from reference TRBV15 and TRBJ2-1 gives the full variable domain: DAMVIQNPRYQVTQFGKPVTLSCSQTLNHNVMYWYQQKSSQAPKLLFHYYDKDFNNEADTPDNFQSRRPNTSFCFLDIRSPGLGDTAMYLCATSRTAGGGDNEQFFGPGTRLTVL.

The V and J genes are TRBV12-5 and TRBJ2-5, with 9 bases fitting TRBD1. Per germline, CDR1 LGHNT and CDR2 FRNRAP. The CDR3 extends over 14 amino acids. With V trimmed by 1 base and J by 3 bases, 0 bases remained unmatched. The CDR3 nucleotides are TGTGCTAGTGGTTTGGGGGACAGGGAAGAGACCCAGTACTTC. Residues: CASGLGDREETQYF. Combining the CDR3 with reference TRBV12-5 and TRBJ2-5 gives the whole variable domain DARVTQTPRHKVTEMGQEVTMRCQPILGHNTVFWYRQTMMQGLELLAYFRNRAPLDDSGMPKDRFSAEMPDATLATLKIQPSEPRDSAVYFCASGLGDREETQYFGPGTRLLVL.

The gene calls are TRBV7-9 and TRBJ2-2, with D possibly matching TRBD2 (6 bases). CDR3 length: 15 residues. Deletions cut 5 bases from V and 1 base from J, with 11 bases between. From germline, CDR1 is SEHNR and CDR2 FQNEAQ (reference sequence). The CDR3, as DNA: TGTGCCAGCAGCCGACCGGGAGAGAACACCGGGGAGCTGTTTTTT. The encoded protein is CASSRPGENTGELFF.

This clone was picked up a small number of times. J is TRBJ1-5 and V is TRBV27, with D tentatively TRBD1 (6 bases). Per the germline V gene, CDR1 is MNHEY and CDR2 is SMNVEV (reference sequence). The CDR3 is 14 amino acids. V lost 2 bases and J lost 5, with 10 bases in between. CDR3 region: CASSLKGVHQPQHF. As DNA, the CDR3 is TGTGCCAGCAGTTTAAAGGGGGTGCATCAGCCCCAGCATTTT.